This T cell receptor beta chain is from a study of T cell changes during pregnancy in multiple sclerosis (dated by TCRdb to between 2018 and 2021). About the investigation overall: Changes in the T cell repertoire over the course of pregnancy were examined in this study in women with multiple sclerosis.

Library method: the immunoSEQ multiplex PCR assay. What TCRdb holds here is the immuneACCESS table cut down to in-frame rearrangements. Part of the clones is not present; checked against another copy, under half of the missing clones reflect an unresolved V gene, and the others are unexplained. The sample table holds some 67,000 clones, of which about 91% were seen once. Over 2% of the sample is in the top ten clones. Concerning this clone itself: Its antigen target is currently unknown. No much larger clone exists at a distance of one base, and base qualities are not known.

Taken from the germline V gene, the CDR1 and CDR2 loops are MDHEN and SYDVKM. The germline ends are 12 bases apart after V is trimmed by 2 bases and J by 2 bases. Counted from cysteine to phenylalanine, this CDR3 has 16 amino acids. Kept here is only the CDR3 DNA, which spans 48 bases and is read in frame from base 1. The input for sequencing was peripheral blood, taken in the first trimester of pregnancy. The chain uses TRBV28 and TRBJ1-4, with the identity of the D gene unclear. The source of this sequence is a female donor with multiple sclerosis, enrolled in a pregnancy study. The CDR3 region has the sequence CASSLGTFGTNEKLFF. The sequence in DNA is TGTGCCAGCAGTTTAGGAACATTCGGGACTAATGAAAAACTGTTTTTT.